Below, 14 T cell receptor beta chains from the same sample are listed, as sequenced in a study of PD-1 blockade in classical Hodgkin lymphoma. All patients experienced relapse after autologous stem cell transplantation, and brentuximab vedotin exposure was variable. Profiling relied on immunoSEQ multiplex PCR, and the TCRdb table lists in-frame clones only, not all of them. The table has about 13,000 clones, over 75% seen once. The sequencing here drew on peripheral blood mononuclear cells (PBMCs), taken at baseline. The receptors shown here come from a human donor with classical Hodgkin lymphoma.

J is TRBJ2-2 and V is TRBV6-1, with D possibly called TRBD1 or TRBD2 (6 bases each). The CDR3 loop spans 16 amino acids. V lost 4 bases, J lost 5 bases, and 17 bases lay in between. Germline CDR1 and CDR2: MNHNS and SASEGT. This CDR3 is CASSGTGRGGTGELFF. The CDR3 DNA sequence: TGTGCCAGCAGTGGAACAGGGCGTGGGGGGACCGGGGAGCTGTTTTTT.

The chain couples TRBV14 to TRBJ2-1, with 8 bases identical to TRBD1. Germline V CDR1 and CDR2: SGHDN, FVKESK. With 8 bases clipped from V and 9 bases from J, the junction kept 9 bases outside the gene matches. The CDR3 is 13 residues long. CDR3 residues: CASGTGPGSEQFF. The CDR3 region has the DNA TGTGCCAGCGGGACAGGCCCTGGTTCTGAGCAGTTCTTC. The variable domain in full, with the rest retrieved from reference TRBV14 and TRBJ2-1, is EAGVTQFPSHSVIEKGQTVTLRCDPISGHDNLYWYRRVMGKEIKFLLHFVKESKQDESGMPNNRFLAERTGGTYSTLKVQPAELEDSGVYFCASGTGPGSEQFFGPGTRLTVL.

This clone has only one observation. The gene calls are TRBV5-8 and TRBJ1-6; D unclear. The germline gives CDR1 SGHTS, CDR2 YDEGEE. The CDR3 is 14 residues long. V lost 4 bases and J lost 10, with 15 bases in between. The DNA of the CDR3 is TGTGCCAGCAGCACGGTTAGAACGAGCTCACCCCTCCACTTT. It encodes CASSTVRTSSPLHF.

The V gene is TRBV6-1, the J gene TRBJ1-5, with unresolved D. The ends were cut back, 2 bases at V and 6 bases at J, with 11 bases in the middle. This CDR3 spans 14 amino acids. The germline V gene encodes CDR1 MNHNS and CDR2 SASEGT. CDR3 amino acids: CASSERIGGQPQHF. Written as DNA, the CDR3 is TGTGCCAGCAGTGAAAGAATAGGAGGTCAGCCCCAGCATTTT.

CDR3 residues: CASSAFGLAGPQETQYF. The DNA of the CDR3 is TGTGCCAGCAGCGCCTTCGGACTAGCGGGGCCACAAGAGACCCAGTACTTC. The V call is TRBV9, the J call TRBJ2-5; 12 nucleotides line up with TRBD2. The CDR3 spans 17 residues. Trimming took 3 bases from V and 2 from J; bases not matched to a gene: 8. Germline V gives CDR1 SGDLS, CDR2 YYNGEE.

The chain uses TRBV19 and TRBJ2-5; no clear D. CDR1 and CDR2 from the germline V gene are LNHDA and SQIVND (reference sequence). Trimming took 6 bases from V and 5 from J, leaving 16 bases between them. The CDR3 loop spans 14 amino acids. The chain's CDR3 is CASRPRESSETQYF. The CDR3, as DNA: TGTGCCAGTAGACCAAGGGAAAGCTCGGAGACCCAGTACTTC.

CDR3 loop: CASSVTSSYEQYF. CDR3 in DNA: TGTGCCAGCAGCGTGACTAGTTCCTACGAGCAGTACTTC. V gene TRBV12-2 combines with J gene TRBJ2-7; the DNA was not used to check the table's D call, TRBD2. TRBV12-2 is classified as a pseudogene. This CDR3 region has 13 residues.

The V gene is TRBV6-5, the J gene TRBJ2-6; unclear D gene. V was cut by 0 bases and J by 0 bases, with 6 bases left in between. This CDR3 comprises 16 residues. Germline V gene data show CDR1 as MNHEY and CDR2 as SVGAGI. The CDR3 protein is CASSYSTSSGANVLTF. In nucleotides, the CDR3 is TGTGCCAGCAGTTACTCGACGAGCTCTGGGGCCAACGTCCTGACTTTC.

This chain links TRBV7-9 with TRBJ1-6, with TRBD1 identical over 8 bases. The germline V gene has CDR1 SEHNR and CDR2 FQNEAQ (reference sequence). The length of the CDR3 is 15 residues. Unmatched junction bases numbered 8, after V lost 5 bases and J lost 8 bases. Here the CDR3 DNA reads TGTGCCAGCAGCCCCTGGACAGGGTCCCATTCACCCCTCCACTTT. Translation gives CASSPWTGSHSPLHF.

The genes are TRBV9 and TRBJ2-2, with 10 bases fitting TRBD2. The J segment lost 4 bases and the V segment lost 1 base, leaving 4 bases of the junction unmatched. This CDR3 comprises 16 residues. Germline loops: CDR1 SGDLS, CDR2 YYNGEE. The CDR3 sequence: CASSVPWTSGTGELFF. CDR3 bases: TGTGCCAGCAGCGTACCCTGGACTAGCGGCACCGGGGAGCTGTTTTTT.

This CDR3 reads CASSPRGRDRRSSGANVLTF. CDR3 nucleotides: TGTGCCAGCAGCCCCCGAGGCCGGGACAGAAGATCCTCTGGGGCCAACGTCCTGACTTTC. The chain joins TRBV5-4 to TRBJ2-6, with 7 bases matching TRBD1. CDR3 length: 20 amino acids. Germline V lookup: CDR1 SGHNT, CDR2 YYREEE (reference sequence). V was pared by 4 bases and J by 0 bases, with 16 bases of the junction left unmatched.

This chain connects TRBV6-6 to TRBJ1-3, with D uncertain. Deletions cut 6 bases from V and 6 bases from J, with 18 bases between. Per the germline V gene, CDR1 is MNHNY and CDR2 is SVGAGI (reference sequence). The CDR3 covers 15 residues. CDR3 loop: CASRDPQDGPNTIYF. The CDR3 DNA sequence: TGTGCCAGCAGAGACCCCCAGGACGGTCCAAACACCATATATTTT.

This clone occurred a few times. V is TRBV25-1 and J is TRBJ2-2; D is uncertain. V lost 5 bases to trimming and J lost 6 bases, with 4 bases between them. This CDR3 region has 11 residues. Germline values: CDR1 MGHDK, CDR2 SYGVNS. CDR3 sequence: CASSPAGELFF. The CDR3 nucleotides read TGTGCCAGCAGTCCCGCCGGGGAGCTGTTTTTT.

The rearrangement uses TRBV5-4 and TRBJ1-3, with 9 bases fitting TRBD1. Losses at the gene ends were 2 bases for V and 4 bases for J; bases not matched to a gene: 7. Germline CDR1 is SGHNT and CDR2 is YYREEE (reference sequence). The CDR3 runs 16 residues. The CDR3 DNA sequence: TGTGCCAGCAGCTTATCGGGACAGGGCATCGGAAACACCATATATTTT. Residues: CASSLSGQGIGNTIYF.